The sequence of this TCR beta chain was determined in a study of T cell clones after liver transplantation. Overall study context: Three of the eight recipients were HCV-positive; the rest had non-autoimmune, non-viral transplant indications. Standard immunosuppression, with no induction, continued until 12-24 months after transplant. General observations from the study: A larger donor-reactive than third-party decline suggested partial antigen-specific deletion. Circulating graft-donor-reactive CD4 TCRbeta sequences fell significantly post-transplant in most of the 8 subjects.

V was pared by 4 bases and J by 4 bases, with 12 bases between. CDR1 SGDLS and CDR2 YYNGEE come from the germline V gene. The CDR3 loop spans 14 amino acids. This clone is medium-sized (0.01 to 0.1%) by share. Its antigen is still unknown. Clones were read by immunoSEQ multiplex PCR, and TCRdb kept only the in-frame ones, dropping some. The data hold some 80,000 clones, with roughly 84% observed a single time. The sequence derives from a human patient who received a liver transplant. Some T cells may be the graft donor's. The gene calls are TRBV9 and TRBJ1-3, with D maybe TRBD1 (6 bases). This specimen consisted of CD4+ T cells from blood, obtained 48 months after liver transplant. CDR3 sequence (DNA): TGTGCCAGCAGCCAACAGGGAAACGGAAACACCATATATTTT. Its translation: CASSQQGNGNTIYF.